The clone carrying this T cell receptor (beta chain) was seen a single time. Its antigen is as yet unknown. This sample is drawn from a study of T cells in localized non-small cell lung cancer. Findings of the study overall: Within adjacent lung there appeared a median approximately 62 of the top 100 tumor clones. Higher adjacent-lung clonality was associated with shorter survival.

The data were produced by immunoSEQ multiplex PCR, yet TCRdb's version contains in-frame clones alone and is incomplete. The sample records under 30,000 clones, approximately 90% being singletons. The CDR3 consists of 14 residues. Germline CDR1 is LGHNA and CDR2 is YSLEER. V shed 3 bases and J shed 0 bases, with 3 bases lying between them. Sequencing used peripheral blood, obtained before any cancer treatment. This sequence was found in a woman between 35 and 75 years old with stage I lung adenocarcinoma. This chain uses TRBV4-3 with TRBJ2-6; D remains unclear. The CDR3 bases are TGCGCCAGCAGCCAGTTCTCTGGGGCCAACGTCCTGACTTTC. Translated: CASSQFSGANVLTF.